This T cell receptor (beta chain) was sequenced in a study of cytomegalovirus exposure and HLA in healthy donors. General observations from the study: Later work found most CMV-associated TCR beta chains apparently HLA-restricted. Some highly shared sequence variants likely arose as a pipeline artifact. Common viral pathogens seemed, in a later analysis, to connect with several of the most significant clusters. Most TCR sequences were uncommon, yet certain public TCRs appeared in many donors.

CDR3 length equals 15 residues. The germline V gene encodes CDR1 MNHEY and CDR2 SVGAGI. Between the trimmed V and J ends, which lost 3 bases and 2 bases, there was a span of 12 bases. Primers: 60 Vbeta forward and 13 Jbeta reverse. Profiling relied on immunoSEQ multiplex PCR, and the TCRdb table lists in-frame clones only, not all of them. This table has 150,000 to 200,000 clones, 65% to 85% appearing once. Notes on this clone: The antigen remains unidentified.

This sequence originates from a man in his forties in good health and CMV-seropositive. Specimen: PBMCs. The chain is built from TRBV6-5 and TRBJ2-3; possible D gene TRBD2, 6 bases. The CDR3 DNA reads TGTGCCAGCAGTTATGGGGGACTTCTCACAGATACGCAGTATTTT. It specifies CASSYGGLLTDTQYF.